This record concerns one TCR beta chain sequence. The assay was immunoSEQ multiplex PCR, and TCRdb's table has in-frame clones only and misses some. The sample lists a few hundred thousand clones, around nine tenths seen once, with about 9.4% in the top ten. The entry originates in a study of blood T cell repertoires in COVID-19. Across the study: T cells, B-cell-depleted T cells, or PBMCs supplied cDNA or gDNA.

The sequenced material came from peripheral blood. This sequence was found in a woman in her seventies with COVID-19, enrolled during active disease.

The DNA of the CDR3 is TGTGCCAGCAGTCGTACTAGCGGGAGGACGGAGACCCAGTACTTC. As protein: CASSRTSGRTETQYF. V and J are TRBV6-2 or TRBV6-3 and TRBJ2-5, with TRBD2 matching 12 bases. Germline V gene lookup returns CDR1 MNHEY and CDR2 SVGEGT. This CDR3 comprises 15 residues. J gave up 5 bases and V 5 bases, and 6 bases lay outside the gene matches.